The 7 T cell receptor beta chains below all came from one sample that was sequenced in a study of siplizumab effects on memory and regulatory T cells. The repertoire was sequenced with immunoSEQ multiplex PCR; TCRdb's copy has only in-frame clones and lacks some. The table lists approximately 100,000 clones, 90% to 95% of them singletons. Material for sequencing was Tregs sorted from blood. Receptors were obtained from a human donor in good health.

The J gene is TRBJ2-7, the V gene TRBV6-1; 14 bases are a match to TRBD2. Germline trimming cut 0 bases from V and 0 bases from J; bases unmatched to any gene: 13. The germline V gene encodes CDR1 MNHNS and CDR2 SASEGT. This CDR3 is 21 amino acids long. The CDR3 protein is CASSEALGGLAGAILSYEQYF. The CDR3, as DNA: TGTGCCAGCAGTGAAGCCTTGGGGGGACTAGCGGGAGCTATCCTCTCCTACGAGCAGTACTTC.

The V gene is TRBV5-1, the J gene TRBJ2-3; 13 bases are a match to TRBD2. V lost 0 bases to trimming and J lost 3 bases; unmatched junction nucleotides: 1. The CDR3 contains 16 residues. CDR1 and CDR2 from the germline V gene are SGHRS and YFSETQ. The CDR3 protein is CASSLVLAGGTDTQYF. CDR3 DNA sequence: TGCGCCAGCAGCTTGGTACTAGCGGGGGGGACAGATACGCAGTATTTT.

The chain couples TRBV4-2 to TRBJ2-3; D is possibly TRBD2 (6 bases). This CDR3 contains 19 residues. Trimming took 0 bases from V and 2 from J, leaving 21 bases between them. Germline CDR1 reads LGHNA; CDR2 reads YNFKEQ. CDR3 protein: CASSQERGGVRDFTDTQYF. The CDR3 bases are TGTGCCAGCAGCCAAGAACGGGGAGGAGTGAGAGACTTCACAGATACGCAGTATTTT.

The chain carries TRBV5-1 and TRBJ2-3; 7 nucleotides line up with TRBD1. With 2 bases clipped from V and 2 bases from J, the junction kept 2 bases outside the gene matches. The germline V gene has CDR1 SGHRS and CDR2 YFSETQ. This CDR3 spans 14 amino acids. CDR3 DNA: TGCGCCAGCAGCTTACAGGGGATCACAGATACGCAGTATTTT. Residues: CASSLQGITDTQYF.

This sequence joins TRBV27 and TRBJ1-5; D is unresolved. The length of the CDR3 is 16 residues. The V gene lost 5 bases and the J gene lost 2 bases, with 16 bases spanning the gap. The germline V gene has CDR1 MNHEY and CDR2 SMNVEV (reference sequence). For the CDR3, the DNA is TGTGCCAGCAGTCCCCGGTTGCTGATGGGCAATCAGCCCCAGCATTTT. Translation: CASSPRLLMGNQPQHF.

The rearrangement joins TRBV11-2 to TRBJ2-5; D call uncertain. The ends were cut back, 2 bases at V and 9 bases at J, with 13 bases in the middle. This CDR3 has 13 residues. The germline V gene has CDR1 SGHAT and CDR2 FQNNGV. CDR3 loop: CASSLNGQVAQYF. The CDR3 nucleotides read TGTGCCAGCAGCTTAAACGGGCAGGTAGCCCAGTACTTC.

Concerning this clone: One end of the junction fails to match germline, which may point to a read error. V and J are TRBV10-3 and TRBJ2-1; 8 bases match TRBD1. Germline CDR1 ENHRY, CDR2 SYGVKD. This CDR3 has 18 residues. This CDR3 is CATSELQGAMPGYNEQFF. CDR3 nucleotide sequence: TGTGCCACCAGTGAGTTGCAGGGGGCAATGCCGGGGTACAATGAGCAGTTCTTC.